Presented here are 10 T cell receptor beta chains from one specimen sequenced in a study of blood T cell repertoires in COVID-19. The method was immunoSEQ multiplex PCR; TCRdb's version includes in-frame clones alone and lacks a portion of them. This table has about 76,000 clones, around 85% appearing once. What was sequenced was peripheral blood. These TCRs come from a man between 25 and 39 years old with acute or convalescent COVID-19.

This rearrangement joins TRBV5-1 to TRBJ2-1; D gene ambiguous. The CDR3 length is 11 residues. Germline assignment: CDR1 SGHRS and CDR2 YFSETQ. Trimming shortened V by 4 bases and J by 4 bases, and 3 bases separated the two germline ends. The CDR3 DNA reads TGCGCCAGCAGCCGTTACAATGAGCAGTTCTTC. It codes for CASSRYNEQFF. Combining the CDR3 with reference TRBV5-1 and TRBJ2-1 gives the whole variable domain KAGVTQTPRYLIKTRGQQVTLSCSPISGHRSVSWYQQTPGQGLQFLFEYFSETQRNKGNFPGRFSGRQFSNSRSEMNVSTLELGDSALYLCASSRYNEQFFGPGTRLTVL.

The chain is built from TRBV29-1 and TRBJ2-7; D uncertain. In germline, CDR1 is SQVTM, CDR2 ANQGSEA. CDR3 length equals 14 residues. Trimming removed 5 bases at V and 7 bases at J, with 21 bases between. The CDR3 reads CSVTPETPSGEQYF. As DNA, the CDR3 is TGCAGCGTTACCCCCGAGACTCCTTCTGGTGAGCAGTACTTC.

J is TRBJ1-1 and V is TRBV18; 8 bases match TRBD1. Germline trimming cut 3 bases from V and 3 bases from J; bases unmatched to any gene: 9. The CDR3 runs 16 residues. Germline values: CDR1 KGHSH, CDR2 LQKENI. CDR3 residues: CASSPPGTGTYTEAFF. CDR3 DNA sequence: TGTGCCAGCTCACCCCCCGGGACAGGAACCTACACTGAAGCTTTCTTT.

The chain combines TRBV7-6 with TRBJ2-2; D perhaps matches TRBD1 (5 bases). This CDR3 contains 14 residues. Germline CDR1 and CDR2: SGHVS and FNYEAQ. The V end lost 2 bases, the J end lost 8 bases, and 12 bases lay between the germline ends. CDR3 loop: CASSLKGRRGELFF. Written as DNA, the CDR3 is TGTGCCAGCAGCTTAAAGGGGCGTAGGGGGGAGCTGTTTTTT.

The chain links TRBV9 to TRBJ2-1; D might be TRBD2 (6 bases). Germline V gene sequence: CDR1 SGDLS, CDR2 YYNGEE. V was pared by 0 bases and J by 6 bases, with 19 bases between. CDR3 length: 17 residues. For the CDR3, the DNA is TGTGCCAGCAGCGTAGGTGGGGAGGCTGACCCCCTCAATGAGCAGTTCTTC. Translated: CASSVGGEADPLNEQFF.

The V gene is TRBV27, the J gene TRBJ1-2; a weak D match, TRBD1 (6 bases). The CDR3 has 14 amino acids. Germline CDR1 MNHEY, CDR2 SMNVEV (reference sequence). V gave up 4 bases and J gave up 4 bases, with 13 bases separating them. In DNA form, the CDR3 reads TGTGCCAGCAGTTCCAGGGGTCTGATCTATGGCTACACCTTC. Translation gives CASSSRGLIYGYTF.

The rearrangement uses TRBV2 and TRBJ2-7; 11 bases map to TRBD1. The CDR3 covers 16 residues. The ends lost 6 bases at V and 6 bases at J; junction bases unmatched: 13. From germline, CDR1 is SNHLY and CDR2 FYNNEI. The CDR3 DNA reads as TGTGCCAGCAGCGGACAGGGGGCCGGCCTCTTCCCCGAGCAGTACTTC. Residues: CASSGQGAGLFPEQYF. The variable domain in full, with the rest retrieved from reference TRBV2 and TRBJ2-7, is EPEVTQTPSHQVTQMGQEVILRCVPISNHLYFYWYRQILGQKVEFLVSFYNNEISEKSEIFDDQFSVERPDGSNFTLKIRSTKLEDSAMYFCASSGQGAGLFPEQYFGPGTRLTVT.

The chain has TRBV28 and TRBJ1-2, with 10 bases fitting TRBD1. The germline V gene has CDR1 MDHEN and CDR2 SYDVKM. The ends lost 6 bases at V and 5 bases at J; junction bases unmatched: 6. The CDR3 length is 14 residues. For the CDR3, the DNA is TGTGCCAGCAGCCGGGACAGGGGTACTTATGGCTACACCTTC. Protein product: CASSRDRGTYGYTF.

This chain connects TRBV21-1 to TRBJ1-3. TRBV21-1 is classified as a pseudogene. The length of the CDR3 is 18 residues. The CDR3 is CASSKAFTLRDCGNTIYF. Written as DNA, the CDR3 is TGTGCCAGCAGCAAAGCCTTTACCCTCCGGGACTGTGGAAACACCATATATTTT.

The gene calls are TRBV19 and TRBJ2-2; D unresolved. Germline V gives CDR1 LNHDA, CDR2 SQIVND (reference sequence). CDR3 length equals 12 residues. Trimming shortened V by 6 bases and J by 5 bases, and 7 bases separated the two germline ends. Here the CDR3 reads CASSPMTGELFF. CDR3 coding DNA: TGTGCCAGTAGCCCTATGACCGGGGAGCTGTTTTTT. Supplemented by reference TRBV19 and TRBJ2-2, the full variable domain reads DGGITQSPKYLFRKEGQNVTLSCEQNLNHDAMYWYRQDPGQGLRLIYYSQIVNDFQKGDIAEGYSVSREKKESFPLTVTSAQKNPTAFYLCASSPMTGELFFGEGSRLTVL.